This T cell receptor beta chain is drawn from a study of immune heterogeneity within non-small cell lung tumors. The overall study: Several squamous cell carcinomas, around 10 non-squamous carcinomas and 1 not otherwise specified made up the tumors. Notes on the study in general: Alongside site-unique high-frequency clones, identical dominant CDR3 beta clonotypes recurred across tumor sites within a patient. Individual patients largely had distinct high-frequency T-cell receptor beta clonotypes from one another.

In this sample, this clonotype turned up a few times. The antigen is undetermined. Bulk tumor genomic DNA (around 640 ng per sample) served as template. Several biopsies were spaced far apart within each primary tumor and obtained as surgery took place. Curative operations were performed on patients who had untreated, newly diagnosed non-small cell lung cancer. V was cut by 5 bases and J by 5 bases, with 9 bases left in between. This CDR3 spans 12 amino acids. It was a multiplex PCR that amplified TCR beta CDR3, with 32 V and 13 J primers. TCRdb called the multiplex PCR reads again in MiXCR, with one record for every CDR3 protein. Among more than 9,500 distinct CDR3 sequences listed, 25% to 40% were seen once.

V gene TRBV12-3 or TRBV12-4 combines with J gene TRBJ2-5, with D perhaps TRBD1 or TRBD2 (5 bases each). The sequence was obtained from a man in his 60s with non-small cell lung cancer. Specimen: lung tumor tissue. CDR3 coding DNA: TGTGCCAGCAGTCTGTGGGGGGAGACCCAGTACTTC. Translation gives CASSLWGETQYF.